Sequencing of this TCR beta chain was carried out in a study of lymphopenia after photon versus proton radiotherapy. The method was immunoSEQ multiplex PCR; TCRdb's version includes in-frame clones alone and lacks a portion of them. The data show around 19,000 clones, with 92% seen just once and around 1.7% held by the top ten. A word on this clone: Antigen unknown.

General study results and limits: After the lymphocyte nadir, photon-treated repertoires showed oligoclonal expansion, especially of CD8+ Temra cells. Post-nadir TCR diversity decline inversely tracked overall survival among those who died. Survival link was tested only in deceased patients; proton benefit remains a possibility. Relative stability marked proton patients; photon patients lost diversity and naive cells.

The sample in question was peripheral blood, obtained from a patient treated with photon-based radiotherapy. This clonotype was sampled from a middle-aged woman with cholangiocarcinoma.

CDR3 in amino acids: CASSRSQDEKLFF. CDR3 bases: TGTGCCAGCAGCCGGTCCCAGGATGAAAAACTGTTTTTT. The chain has TRBV6-5 and TRBJ1-4; D is ambiguous. Germline CDR1 MNHEY, CDR2 SVGAGI. V dropped 6 bases and J dropped 6 bases, with 11 bases sitting between them. CDR3 size: 13 residues.